The present T cell receptor beta chain was sequenced within a study of cytotoxic CD8 clonotypes in ibrutinib-treated CLL. Study-wide background: The response samples were taken once patients had been treated for a median of 12 months, range 6 to 36. Mean yields were approximately 260,000 productive templates and 90,000 to 95,000 productive rearrangements per sample. Regarding the study as a whole: Baseline clonality was higher than in age-matched healthy donors and moved in step with circulating CD8+ T-cell counts. Having risen at ibrutinib response, clonality had fallen back toward baseline by progression.

Here immunoSEQ multiplex PCR was the method, and the copy in TCRdb shows in-frame clones only, minus some. The sample includes about 40,000 clones, about 70% seen only once; the top ten take around 10%. Note on this clone: What it binds is unknown.

CDR3 length equals 16 residues. The V and J ends lost 2 bases and 0 bases, in that order; junction bases with no gene match: 6. Germline assignment: CDR1 SGDLS and CDR2 YYNGEE. The receptor's source is a human donor with chronic lymphocytic leukemia. V is TRBV9 and J is TRBJ2-3; 7 bases map to TRBD2. This specimen consisted of PBMCs, obtained at disease progression, from a patient treated with ibrutinib. CDR3 sequence (DNA): TGTGCCAGCAGCGTGGAATGGCGGGGGAGCACAGATACGCAGTATTTT. As protein: CASSVEWRGSTDTQYF.